This passage covers 31 T cell receptor beta chains from one sample sequenced in a study of response to subunit inactivated influenza vaccine. TCRdb called the RT-PCR reads again in MiXCR, with one record for every CDR3 protein. The table has about 540,000 distinct CDR3 sequences, roughly 23% seen once; the top ten hold around 2.8%. A further study also used this sample, focusing on T cells expressing NK-cell markers. That study adds: Synthesis of TCR beta cDNA relied on 5'RACE template switching carrying UMIs.

Here the sequenced sample was CD4+ T cells sorted from PBMCs, taken 11 to 12 days after vaccination. Every receptor here comes from a man aged 45 to 65 who received an inactivated influenza vaccine.

The chain has TRBV9 and TRBJ2-3; perhaps D is TRBD1 or TRBD2 (6 bases each). CDR3 size: 16 residues. CDR1 and CDR2 (germline): SGDLS, YYNGEE. Deletions cut 4 bases from V and 2 bases from J, with 17 bases between. CDR3 coding DNA: TGTGCCAGCAGCCCGATGGGGGGCGGGTCCACAGATACGCAGTATTTT. Residues: CASSPMGGGSTDTQYF.

CDR3 in amino acids: CASSEAYLSGANVLTF. CDR3 sequence (DNA): TGTGCCAGCAGTGAAGCGTACCTCTCTGGGGCCAACGTCCTGACTTTC. The rearrangement links TRBV6-1 to TRBJ2-6; D gene uncertain. Germline V gene lookup returns CDR1 MNHNS and CDR2 SASEGT. The CDR3 is 16 residues long. The germline V and J ends were trimmed by 0 bases and 0 bases, with 6 bases remaining between them.

The rearrangement links TRBV7-3 to TRBJ2-5, with 7 bases identical to TRBD2. CDR3 size: 13 residues. Per the germline V gene, CDR1 is SGHTA and CDR2 is FQGTGA. Trimming removed 3 bases from V and 4 bases from J; junction bases left unmatched: 2. The CDR3 bases are TGTGCCAGCAGCTTTGGGGAGGGAGAGACCCAGTACTTC. Protein sequence: CASSFGEGETQYF.

Only a few counts were recorded for this clonotype. Here the CDR3 reads CASSLVPGGNEQFF. The DNA for the CDR3 is TGTGCCAGCAGCTTAGTACCAGGGGGGAATGAGCAGTTCTTC. The genes are TRBV11-3 and TRBJ2-1; weak D call: TRBD1 (7 bases). The CDR3 contains 14 residues. CDR1 is SGHNT, CDR2 YENEEA, per germline. Trimming pared 1 base from V and 7 bases from J, leaving 11 bases between.

This clonotype was seen a few times. This sequence joins TRBV7-6 and TRBJ1-4, with D perhaps TRBD1 (5 bases). This CDR3 is built from 15 residues. The germline V gene encodes CDR1 SGHVS and CDR2 FNYEAQ. Trimming removed 5 bases from V and 7 bases from J, with 17 bases in between. In DNA, the CDR3 is TGTGCCAGCAGCGCATGGCGGGACCTAGGTGAAAAACTGTTTTTT. Translating gives CASSAWRDLGEKLFF.

The chain carries TRBV4-2 and TRBJ2-1; 7 nucleotides line up with TRBD1. J gave up 5 bases and V 1 base, and 14 bases lay outside the gene matches. The germline CDR1 and CDR2 sequences are LGHNA and YNFKEQ. The CDR3 spans 18 residues. Written as DNA, the CDR3 is TGTGCCAGCAGCCAAGTCGAAGGACAGGTTACCCCACACAATGAGCAGTTCTTC. As protein: CASSQVEGQVTPHNEQFF.

Many counts were recorded for this clonotype. V and J are TRBV12-3 or TRBV12-4 and TRBJ2-1, with 10 bases lining up with TRBD2. This CDR3 has 15 amino acids. The V segment lost 3 bases and the J segment 8 bases; nucleotides outside the gene matches: 7. The CDR3 sequence: CASSFSAGGLYEQFF. In DNA form, the CDR3 reads TGTGCCAGCAGTTTTTCAGCGGGGGGGCTCTATGAGCAGTTCTTC.

The chain is built from TRBV20-1 and TRBJ1-4, with a possible D match to TRBD1 (5 bases). CDR3 length equals 14 residues. The V end was cut by 3 bases, the J end by 7 bases, with 15 bases between. Germline V gives CDR1 DFQATT, CDR2 SNEGSKA (reference sequence). The CDR3 nucleotides are TGCAGTGCTAGTCATCAGGGCCTCGGTGAAAAACTGTTTTTT. Translating gives CSASHQGLGEKLFF.

This clonotype showed up just a few times. The V call is TRBV12-3 or TRBV12-4, the J call TRBJ2-5, with D possibly TRBD1 on 6 matching bases. This CDR3 contains 13 residues. With 3 bases removed from V and 6 bases from J, the gap between germline ends came to 11 bases. The CDR3 sequence is CASSFGGLQTQYF. CDR3 nucleotides: TGTGCCAGCAGTTTTGGGGGCCTGCAGACCCAGTACTTC.

This clonotype was seen only a few times. The chain combines TRBV12-3 or TRBV12-4 with TRBJ1-1, with D tentatively TRBD1 (6 bases). Trimming pared 1 base from V and 6 bases from J, leaving 24 bases between. CDR3 size: 18 residues. In nucleotides, the CDR3 is TGTGCCAGCAGTTTAGGGACAGCAATTGCCCGGGATGTGGCTGAAGCTTTCTTT. Amino acid sequence: CASSLGTAIARDVAEAFF.

The chain uses TRBV7-2 and TRBJ1-2; no clear D. In germline, CDR1 is SGHTA, CDR2 FQGNSA. Trimming took off 5 bases at V and 2 bases at J, with 12 bases between the two ends. The CDR3 consists of 14 residues. DNA for the CDR3: TGTGCCAGCAGCCAAGACGTGAAAAACTATGGCTACACCTTC. Its protein is CASSQDVKNYGYTF.

This chain uses TRBV6-5 with TRBJ2-2; TRBD1 agrees at 9 bases. Germline V CDR1 and CDR2: MNHEY, SVGAGI. This CDR3 region has 16 residues. V shed 4 bases and J 4 bases; nucleotides not matched to a gene: 7. The CDR3 here is CASSSYRGRRTGELFF. The CDR3 DNA follows: TGTGCCAGCAGTTCGTACAGGGGGCGCCGCACCGGGGAGCTGTTTTTT.

V gene TRBV6-1 combines with J gene TRBJ2-7; 8 nucleotides line up with TRBD1. After removal of 4 bases from V and 2 bases from J, the junction contained 7 bases not matched to a gene. The CDR3 totals 15 residues. Germline lookup yields CDR1 MNHNS and CDR2 SASEGT. CDR3 nucleotide sequence: TGTGCCAGCAGTGCCCTACAGGGGGTGGCCTACGAGCAGTACTTC. Its translation is CASSALQGVAYEQYF.

In regard to this clonotype: One junction end does not reproduce the germline sequence, and a read error may be involved. The chain carries TRBV6-1 and TRBJ1-1; D remains ambiguous. The V gene's germline CDR1 is MNHNS and CDR2 SASEGT. This CDR3 spans 13 amino acids. CDR3 bases: TGTGCCAGCAATGAAAACGGGGTCACTGAAGCTTTCTTT. Translating it yields CASNENGVTEAFF.

This clonotype has at least ten counts. The chain links TRBV7-8 to TRBJ2-1; D is unresolved. There are 11 residues in the CDR3. V was clipped by 1 base and J by 9 bases, with 4 bases between them. Germline-derived CDR1 and CDR2 are SGHVS and FQNEAQ. In DNA form, the CDR3 reads TGTGCCAGCAGCTTAGAGCGTGAGCAGTTCTTC. Translated: CASSLEREQFF.

In its sample, this clonotype was seen many times. The chain has TRBV5-1 and TRBJ1-2; 7 bases align to TRBD1. This CDR3 spans 14 amino acids. J lost 3 bases, V lost 1 base, and 3 bases had no gene match. Germline V gene sequence: CDR1 SGHRS, CDR2 YFSETQ. The CDR3 is CASSLTGQDYGYTF. For the CDR3, the DNA is TGCGCCAGCAGCTTGACAGGACAGGACTATGGCTACACCTTC. The entire variable domain, with the rest obtained from reference TRBV5-1 and TRBJ1-2, is as follows: KAGVTQTPRYLIKTRGQQVTLSCSPISGHRSVSWYQQTPGQGLQFLFEYFSETQRNKGNFPGRFSGRQFSNSRSEMNVSTLELGDSALYLCASSLTGQDYGYTFGSGTRLTVV.

The chain is built from TRBV12-3 or TRBV12-4 and TRBJ1-6; the D is unclear. The CDR3 is 14 residues long. Trimming cost V 6 bases and J 0 bases, with 6 bases left between them. In DNA form, the CDR3 reads TGTGCCAGCAGAAGAAGCTCCTATAATTCACCCCTCCACTTT. Its translation is CASRRSSYNSPLHF.

The chain links TRBV4-3 to TRBJ2-1; no definite D call. CDR3 length: 15 residues. V was shortened by 0 bases and J by 1 base, with 7 bases between the two germline ends. Germline V gene sequence: CDR1 LGHNA, CDR2 YSLEER. The CDR3 coding sequence is TGCGCCAGCAGCCAAGATTGGGGTTCCTACAATGAGCAGTTCTTC. Translating gives CASSQDWGSYNEQFF.

This clonotype appeared many times. CDR3 loop: CASSFRQGNYGYTF. The CDR3 nucleotides are TGTGCCAGCAGCTTCCGACAGGGCAACTATGGCTACACCTTC. This chain joins TRBV7-2 and TRBJ1-2, with 7 bases aligning to TRBD1. The CDR3 is 14 amino acids. Germline trimming cut 3 bases from V and 2 bases from J; bases unmatched to any gene: 3. Germline loops: CDR1 SGHTA, CDR2 FQGNSA.

The chain has TRBV20-1 and TRBJ2-4; no reliable D call. CDR3 length: 19 amino acids. Trimming left V 0 bases short and J 0 bases short, with 21 bases between. Germline assignment: CDR1 DFQATT and CDR2 SNEGSKA (reference sequence). The DNA for the CDR3 is TGCAGTGCTAGAGATCTATACGAGGACGGAGTACTAGCCAAAAACATTCAGTACTTC. It codes for CSARDLYEDGVLAKNIQYF.

The V call is TRBV28, the J call TRBJ2-2, with D perhaps being TRBD1 or TRBD2 (6 bases each). This CDR3 contains 13 residues. Germline CDR1 MDHEN, CDR2 SYDVKM. Deletions cut 8 bases from V and 6 bases from J, with 13 bases between. In DNA, the CDR3 is TGTGCCAGCGTCGCCGGGGGCCCCGGGGAGCTGTTTTTT. Translating gives CASVAGGPGELFF.

This clonotype was picked up a small number of times. J is TRBJ2-7 and V is TRBV20-1, with 7 bases that match TRBD2. The germline gives CDR1 DFQATT, CDR2 SNEGSKA (reference sequence). The CDR3 spans 13 residues. V shed 4 bases and J 6 bases; nucleotides not matched to a gene: 9. CDR3 bases: TGCAGTGCTAACGGGCTAGCGGAAGCCGAGCAGTACTTC. Amino acid sequence: CSANGLAEAEQYF.

This clonotype has more than one count but fewer than ten. The V call is TRBV4-3, the J call TRBJ1-1, with TRBD1 matching over 8 bases. The CDR3 runs to 16 residues. Germline CDR1 and CDR2: LGHNA and YSLEER. The V gene end was trimmed by 0 bases and the J gene end by 1 base; junction bases not matched to a gene: 4. Here the CDR3 DNA reads TGCGCCAGCAGCCAAGACGCAGGACAGGGGAACACTGAAGCTTTCTTT. Protein product: CASSQDAGQGNTEAFF.

In its sample, this clonotype was seen many times. This chain joins TRBV2 and TRBJ2-3; 7 nucleotides match TRBD1. CDR1 SNHLY and CDR2 FYNNEI come from the germline V gene. The CDR3 is 14 amino acids. V lost 7 bases, J lost 3 bases, and 7 bases stayed unmatched. The CDR3 nucleotides are TGTGCCAGCAACCGACAGGGAACAACAGATACGCAGTATTTT. Its protein is CASNRQGTTDTQYF.

This clonotype has more than one count but fewer than ten. V and J are TRBV20-1 and TRBJ2-3; 9 bases map to TRBD2. Germline-derived CDR1 and CDR2 are DFQATT and SNEGSKA (reference sequence). The CDR3 loop spans 16 amino acids. J lost 1 base, V lost 2 bases, and 7 bases had no gene match. CDR3 amino acids: CSARRGGAVGTDTQYF. The CDR3 DNA reads as TGCAGTGCTAGACGCGGGGGGGCGGTCGGCACAGATACGCAGTATTTT.

The rearrangement joins TRBV20-1 to TRBJ2-1, with 9 nucleotides matching TRBD2. The V segment lost 6 bases and the J segment 8 bases; nucleotides outside the gene matches: 14. CDR1 and CDR2 from the germline V gene are DFQATT and SNEGSKA (reference sequence). This CDR3 is 15 amino acids long. The CDR3 loop is CSAGYGGGAFHEQFF. As DNA, the CDR3 is TGCAGTGCAGGGTATGGCGGGGGGGCCTTCCATGAGCAGTTCTTC.

This clonotype was counted only a few times. In nucleotides, the CDR3 is TGTGCCAGCAGTTACCACCTATACGAGCAGTACTTC. Residues: CASSYHLYEQYF. The V call is TRBV6-2 or TRBV6-3, the J call TRBJ2-7; D not certain. This CDR3 region has 12 residues. The V gene lost 2 bases and the J gene lost 4 bases, with 6 bases spanning the gap. CDR1 is MNHEY and CDR2 is SVGEGT in the germline V gene.

This clonotype turned up a few times. The rearrangement links TRBV25-1 to TRBJ2-3; the D is unclear. This CDR3 has 14 amino acids. V gave up 6 bases and J gave up 1 base, with 11 bases separating them. The V gene's germline CDR1 is MGHDK and CDR2 SYGVNS. The CDR3: CASSDHGGTDTQYF. CDR3 DNA: TGTGCCAGCAGCGATCATGGGGGCACAGATACGCAGTATTTT.

This chain joins TRBV20-1 and TRBJ2-7; TRBD1 might be the D (6 bases). This CDR3 has 14 residues. Germline V CDR1 and CDR2: DFQATT, SNEGSKA (reference sequence). Trimming removed 1 base at V and 3 bases at J, with 13 bases between. The CDR3 bases are TGCAGTGCTAGAGCCCCGGGACAAATCTACGAGCAGTACTTC. It yields the protein CSARAPGQIYEQYF.

The chain uses TRBV29-1 and TRBJ1-1; TRBD1 matches at 7 bases. Germline CDR1 reads SQVTM; CDR2 reads ANQGSEA. The CDR3 has 13 residues. V shed 5 bases, J shed 5 bases, and the junction held 8 bases outside the gene matches. The CDR3 reads CSVNRGRSTEAFF. Written as DNA, the CDR3 is TGCAGCGTTAACAGGGGCCGGAGTACTGAAGCTTTCTTT.

This clonotype appeared a few times. V gene TRBV7-9 combines with J gene TRBJ2-1; 8 bases are a match to TRBD2. This CDR3 has 16 amino acids. Per the germline V gene, CDR1 is SEHNR and CDR2 is FQNEAQ (reference sequence). The V and J ends lost 3 bases and 0 bases, in that order; junction bases with no gene match: 4. CDR3 in DNA: TGTGCCAGCAGCTTCGGCGGGGGGAGCTCCTACAATGAGCAGTTCTTC. This encodes CASSFGGGSSYNEQFF.